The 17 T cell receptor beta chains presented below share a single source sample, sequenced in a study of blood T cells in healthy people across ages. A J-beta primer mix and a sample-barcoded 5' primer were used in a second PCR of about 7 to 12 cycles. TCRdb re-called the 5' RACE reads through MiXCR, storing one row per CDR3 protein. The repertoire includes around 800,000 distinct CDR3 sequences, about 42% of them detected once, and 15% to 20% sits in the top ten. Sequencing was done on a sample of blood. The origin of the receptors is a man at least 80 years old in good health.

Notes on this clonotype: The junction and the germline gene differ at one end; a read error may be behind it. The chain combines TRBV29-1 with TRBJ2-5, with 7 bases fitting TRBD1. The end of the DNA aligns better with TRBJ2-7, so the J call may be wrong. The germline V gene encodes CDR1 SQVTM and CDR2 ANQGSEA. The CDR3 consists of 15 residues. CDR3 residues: CSIEDETGQHYEQYF. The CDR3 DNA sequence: TGCAGCATTGAAGATGAGACAGGGCAACACTACGAGCAGTACTTC.

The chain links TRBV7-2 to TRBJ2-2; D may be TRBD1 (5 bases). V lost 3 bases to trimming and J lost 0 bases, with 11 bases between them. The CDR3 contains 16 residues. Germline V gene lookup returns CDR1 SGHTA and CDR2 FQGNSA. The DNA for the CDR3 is TGTGCCAGCAGCTTTTTTGGGGCCGCGAACACCGGGGAGCTGTTTTTT. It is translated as CASSFFGAANTGELFF.

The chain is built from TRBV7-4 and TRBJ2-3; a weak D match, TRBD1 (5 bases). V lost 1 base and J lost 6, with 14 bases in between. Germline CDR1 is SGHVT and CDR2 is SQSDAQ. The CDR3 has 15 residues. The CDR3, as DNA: TGTGCCAGCAGCTTAGTTGACAGAGGAGTGGATACGCAGTATTTT. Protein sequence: CASSLVDRGVDTQYF.

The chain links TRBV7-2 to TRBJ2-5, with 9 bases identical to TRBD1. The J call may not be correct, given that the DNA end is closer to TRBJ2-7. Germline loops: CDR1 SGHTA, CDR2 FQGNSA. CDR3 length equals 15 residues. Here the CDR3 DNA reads TGTGCCAGCAGCTCTCGACAGGGGGTGGAGGACGAGCAGTACTTC. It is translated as CASSSRQGVEDEQYF.

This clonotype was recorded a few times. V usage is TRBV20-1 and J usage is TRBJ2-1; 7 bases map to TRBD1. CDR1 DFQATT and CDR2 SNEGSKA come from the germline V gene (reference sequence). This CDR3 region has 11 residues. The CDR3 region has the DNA TGCGGTGGGACAGATGGCGATGAGCAGTTCTTC. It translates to CGGTDGDEQFF.

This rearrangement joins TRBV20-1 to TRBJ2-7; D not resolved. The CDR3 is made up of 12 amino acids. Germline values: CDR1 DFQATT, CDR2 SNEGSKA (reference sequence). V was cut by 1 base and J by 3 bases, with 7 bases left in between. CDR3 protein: CSARGQFYEQYF. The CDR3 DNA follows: TGCAGTGCTAGAGGACAATTCTACGAGCAGTACTTC.

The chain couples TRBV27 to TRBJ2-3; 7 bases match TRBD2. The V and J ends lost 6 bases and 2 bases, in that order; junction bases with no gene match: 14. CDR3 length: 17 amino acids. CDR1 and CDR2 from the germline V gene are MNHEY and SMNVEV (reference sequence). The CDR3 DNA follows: TGTGCCAGCAGCTTTTTCACTAGCGCATTTTTCACAGATACGCAGTATTTT. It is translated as CASSFFTSAFFTDTQYF.

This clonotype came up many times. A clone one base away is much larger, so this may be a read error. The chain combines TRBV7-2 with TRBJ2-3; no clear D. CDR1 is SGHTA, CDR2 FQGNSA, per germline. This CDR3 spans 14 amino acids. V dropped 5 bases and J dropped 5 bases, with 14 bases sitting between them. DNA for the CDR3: TGTGCCAGCAGCGTAGACGGGCCTCTAGATACGCAGTATTTT. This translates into CASSVDGPLDTQYF.

Here the CDR3 reads CATSRSQTGDTQYF. DNA of the CDR3: TGTGCCACCAGCAGAAGCCAAACCGGAGATACGCAGTATTTT. V usage is TRBV15 and J usage is TRBJ2-3; no clear D gene. The germline gives CDR1 LNHNV, CDR2 YYDKDF (reference sequence). There are 14 residues in the CDR3. Trimming left V 2 bases short and J 5 bases short, with 11 bases between.

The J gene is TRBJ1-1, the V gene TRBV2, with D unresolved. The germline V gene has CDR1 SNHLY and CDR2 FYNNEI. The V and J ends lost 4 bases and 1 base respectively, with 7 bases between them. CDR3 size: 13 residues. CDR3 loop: CASSVRGNTEAFF. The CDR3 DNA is TGTGCCAGCAGTGTAAGAGGGAACACTGAAGCTTTCTTT.

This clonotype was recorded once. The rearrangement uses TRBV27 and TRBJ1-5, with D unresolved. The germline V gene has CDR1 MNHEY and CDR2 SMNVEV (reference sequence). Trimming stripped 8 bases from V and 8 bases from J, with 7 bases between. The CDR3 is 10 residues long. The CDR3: CASPPKPQHF. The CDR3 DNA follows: TGTGCCAGCCCCCCTAAGCCCCAGCATTTT.

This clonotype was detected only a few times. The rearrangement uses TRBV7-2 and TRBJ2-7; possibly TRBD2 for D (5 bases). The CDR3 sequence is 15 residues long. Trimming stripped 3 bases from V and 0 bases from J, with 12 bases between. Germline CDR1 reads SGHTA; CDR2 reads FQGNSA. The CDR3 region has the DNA TGTGCCAGCAGCTTTCGGACCGGACTCTCCTACGAGCAGTACTTC. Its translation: CASSFRTGLSYEQYF.

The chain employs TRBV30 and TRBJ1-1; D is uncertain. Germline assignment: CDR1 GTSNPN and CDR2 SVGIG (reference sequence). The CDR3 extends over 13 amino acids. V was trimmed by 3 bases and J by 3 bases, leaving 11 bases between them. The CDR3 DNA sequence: TGTGCCTGGAGGGTCGGGTGGGACACTGAAGCTTTCTTT. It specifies CAWRVGWDTEAFF.

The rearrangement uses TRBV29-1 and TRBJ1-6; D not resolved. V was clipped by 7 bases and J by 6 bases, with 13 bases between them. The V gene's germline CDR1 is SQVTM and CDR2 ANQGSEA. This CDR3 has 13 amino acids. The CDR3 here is CSGQSTPNSPLHF. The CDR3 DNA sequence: TGCAGCGGACAATCCACTCCTAATTCACCCCTCCACTTT.

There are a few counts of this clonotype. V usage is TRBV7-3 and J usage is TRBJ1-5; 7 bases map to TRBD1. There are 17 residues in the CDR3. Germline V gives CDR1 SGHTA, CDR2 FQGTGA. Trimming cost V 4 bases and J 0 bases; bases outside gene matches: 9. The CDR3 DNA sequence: TGTGCCAGCAGCTCGGGACAGACAAGATATAGCAATCAGCCCCAGCATTTT. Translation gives CASSSGQTRYSNQPQHF.

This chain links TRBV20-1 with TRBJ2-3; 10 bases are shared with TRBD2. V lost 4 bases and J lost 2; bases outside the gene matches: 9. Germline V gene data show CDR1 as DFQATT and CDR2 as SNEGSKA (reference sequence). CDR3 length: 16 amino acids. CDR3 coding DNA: TGCAGTGCTAATGAGGTTGGGACTAGCGACACAGATACGCAGTATTTT. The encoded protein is CSANEVGTSDTDTQYF.

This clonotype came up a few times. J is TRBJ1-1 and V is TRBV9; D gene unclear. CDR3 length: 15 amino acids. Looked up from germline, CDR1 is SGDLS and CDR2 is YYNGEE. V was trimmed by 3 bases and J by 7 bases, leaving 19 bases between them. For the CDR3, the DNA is TGTGCCAGCAGCGCCCTGCCCGGGGTCACATATGAAGCTTTCTTT. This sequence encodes CASSALPGVTYEAFF.